This T cell receptor (beta chain) was captured in a study of cytomegalovirus exposure and HLA in healthy donors. TCRdb's copy holds only in-frame clones and misses some; the assay was immunoSEQ multiplex PCR. The top ten clones hold 1% to 1.5% of a sample with some 120,000 clones, around 94% of them seen once. Details on this clone: Its matching antigen is unknown.

General study results and limits: Most TCRs appeared rarely, but some public TCRs recurred in many donors. Per published reports, the classifier diagnosed cytomegalovirus status with high specificity and sensitivity.

The TCR originated in a woman between 18 and 29 years old in good health and CMV-seronegative. Sequencing was performed on PBMCs.

CDR3 amino acids: CASSSDPGTSGTGEQYF. The CDR3 region has the DNA TGTGCCAGCAGCTCGGACCCGGGGACTAGCGGGACAGGCGAGCAGTACTTC. V is TRBV28 and J is TRBJ2-7; 13 nucleotides match TRBD2. CDR1 is MDHEN and CDR2 is SYDVKM in the germline V gene. J was trimmed by 6 bases and V by 6 bases; bases with no gene match: 14. CDR3 length equals 17 residues.